This TCR beta chain was captured in a study of blood T cell repertoires in COVID-19. Study context: The samples span acute and convalescent COVID-19 from the United States, Italy and Spain. In each case, the material was cDNA or gDNA derived from T cells, B-cell-depleted T cells, or PBMCs.

The germline V gene has CDR1 GTSNPN and CDR2 SVGIG (reference sequence). The CDR3 runs 15 residues. Trimming at V came to 5 bases and at J to 0 bases, leaving 6 bases not matched to a gene. Original data processing: Estimation of nucleated cell counts relied on the amplification of reference gene primers. Measured with immunoSEQ multiplex PCR; TCRdb has only the in-frame clones, and not every one. That table is the source of V, J and clone size, and D and trimming were worked out from the DNA. The sample consists of some 100,000 clones, roughly four fifths of them appearing once. Sequencing was carried out using peripheral blood. The chain links TRBV30 to TRBJ2-2; 7 bases match TRBD2. This clonotype was obtained from a man between 50 and 59 years old with active or convalescent COVID-19. CDR3 bases: TGTGCCTGGCGCCCGGGGGGAACGAACACCGGGGAGCTGTTTTTT. Amino acids: CAWRPGGTNTGELFF.